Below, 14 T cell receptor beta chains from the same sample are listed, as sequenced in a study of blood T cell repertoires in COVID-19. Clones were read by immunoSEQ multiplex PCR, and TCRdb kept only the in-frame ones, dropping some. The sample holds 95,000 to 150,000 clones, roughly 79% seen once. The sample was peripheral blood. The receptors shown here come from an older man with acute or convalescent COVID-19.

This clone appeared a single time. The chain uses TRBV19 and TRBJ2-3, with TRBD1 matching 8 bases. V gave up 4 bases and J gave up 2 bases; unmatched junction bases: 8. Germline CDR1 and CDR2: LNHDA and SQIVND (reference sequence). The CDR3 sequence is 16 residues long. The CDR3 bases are TGTGCCAGTAGTAGAGCTCGACAGGGGAACACAGATACGCAGTATTTT. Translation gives CASSRARQGNTDTQYF.

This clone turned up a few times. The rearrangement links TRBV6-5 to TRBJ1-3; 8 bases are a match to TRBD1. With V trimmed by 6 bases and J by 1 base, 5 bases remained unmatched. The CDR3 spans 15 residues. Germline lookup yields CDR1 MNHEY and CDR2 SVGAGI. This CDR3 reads CASRLRGLSGNTIYF. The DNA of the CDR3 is TGTGCCAGCAGGCTCAGGGGGCTATCTGGAAACACCATATATTTT.

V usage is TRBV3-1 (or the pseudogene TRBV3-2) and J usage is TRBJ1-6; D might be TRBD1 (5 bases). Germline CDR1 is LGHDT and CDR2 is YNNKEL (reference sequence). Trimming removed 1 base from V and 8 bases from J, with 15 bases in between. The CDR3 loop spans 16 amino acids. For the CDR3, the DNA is TGTGCCAGCAGCCAAGGCCCCCCCAGGGCGTATTCACCCCTCCACTTT. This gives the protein CASSQGPPRAYSPLHF.

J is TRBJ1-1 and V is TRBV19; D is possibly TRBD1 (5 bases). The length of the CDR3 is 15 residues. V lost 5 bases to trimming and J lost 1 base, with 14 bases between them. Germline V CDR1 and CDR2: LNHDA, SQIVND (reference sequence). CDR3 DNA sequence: TGTGCCAGTAGTCAAGGCACAGGAACGAACACTGAAGCTTTCTTT. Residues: CASSQGTGTNTEAFF.

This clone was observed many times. The CDR3 region has the DNA TGTGCCAGTAGTACTAACCCGGGACAGGGTAATTCACCCCTCCACTTT. Translation gives CASSTNPGQGNSPLHF. This chain uses TRBV19 with TRBJ1-6; TRBD1 matches 9 bases. The CDR3 runs 16 residues. With V trimmed by 4 bases and J by 6 bases, 7 bases remained unmatched. The germline gives CDR1 LNHDA, CDR2 SQIVND (reference sequence).

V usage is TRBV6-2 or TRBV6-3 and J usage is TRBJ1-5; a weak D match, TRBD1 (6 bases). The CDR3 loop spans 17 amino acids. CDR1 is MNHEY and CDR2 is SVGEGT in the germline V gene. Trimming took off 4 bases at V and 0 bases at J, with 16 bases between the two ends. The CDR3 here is CASSSGADRYSNQPQHF. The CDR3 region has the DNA TGTGCCAGCAGTTCAGGGGCCGACCGCTATAGCAATCAGCCCCAGCATTTT.

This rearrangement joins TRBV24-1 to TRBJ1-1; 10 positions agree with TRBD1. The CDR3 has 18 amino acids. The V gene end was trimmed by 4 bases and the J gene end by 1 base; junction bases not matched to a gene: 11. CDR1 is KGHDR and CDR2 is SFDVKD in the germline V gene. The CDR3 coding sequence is TGTGCCACCAGTGAGGCCGGGACAGGGGTGTCGGGGAACACTGAAGCTTTCTTT. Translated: CATSEAGTGVSGNTEAFF.

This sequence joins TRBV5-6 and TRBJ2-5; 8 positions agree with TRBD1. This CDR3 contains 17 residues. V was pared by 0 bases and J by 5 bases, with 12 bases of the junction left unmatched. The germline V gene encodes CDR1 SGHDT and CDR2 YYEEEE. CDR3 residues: CASSLVRQGRLTETQYF. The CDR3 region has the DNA TGTGCCAGCAGCTTGGTCCGACAGGGGCGACTAACGGAGACCCAGTACTTC.

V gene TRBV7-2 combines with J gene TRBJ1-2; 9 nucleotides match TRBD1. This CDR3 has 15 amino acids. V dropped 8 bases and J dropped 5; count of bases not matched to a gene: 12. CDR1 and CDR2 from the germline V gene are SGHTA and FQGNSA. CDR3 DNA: TGTGCCAGCGAACCCCGGGGAGGGACAGGGTATGGCTACACCTTC. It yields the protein CASEPRGGTGYGYTF.

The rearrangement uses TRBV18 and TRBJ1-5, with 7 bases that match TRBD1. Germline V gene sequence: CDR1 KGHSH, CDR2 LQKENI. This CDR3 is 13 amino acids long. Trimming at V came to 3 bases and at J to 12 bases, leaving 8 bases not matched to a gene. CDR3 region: CASSPASDRDQHF. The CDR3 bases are TGTGCCAGCTCACCCGCCTCCGACAGGGACCAGCATTTT. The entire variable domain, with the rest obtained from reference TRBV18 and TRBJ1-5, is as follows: NAGVMQNPRHLVRRRGQEARLRCSPMKGHSHVYWYRQLPEEGLKFMVYLQKENIIDESGMPKERFSAEFPKEGPSILRIQQVVRGDSAAYFCASSPASDRDQHFGDGTRLSIL.

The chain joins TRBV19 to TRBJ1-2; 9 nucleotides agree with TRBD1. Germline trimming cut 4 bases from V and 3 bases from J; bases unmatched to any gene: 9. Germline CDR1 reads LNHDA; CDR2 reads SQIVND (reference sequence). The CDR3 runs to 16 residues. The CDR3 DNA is TGTGCCAGTAGTACTGGAGGACAGGGGAGGCACTATGGCTACACCTTC. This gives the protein CASSTGGQGRHYGYTF. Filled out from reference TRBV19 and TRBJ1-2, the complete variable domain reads DGGITQSPKYLFRKEGQNVTLSCEQNLNHDAMYWYRQDPGQGLRLIYYSQIVNDFQKGDIAEGYSVSREKKESFPLTVTSAQKNPTAFYLCASSTGGQGRHYGYTFGSGTRLTVV.

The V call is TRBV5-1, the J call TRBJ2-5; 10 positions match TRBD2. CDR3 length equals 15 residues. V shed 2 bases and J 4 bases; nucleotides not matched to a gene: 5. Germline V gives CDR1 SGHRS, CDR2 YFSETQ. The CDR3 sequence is CASSFLAGARETQYF. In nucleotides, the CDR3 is TGCGCCAGCAGCTTCCTAGCGGGGGCTAGAGAGACCCAGTACTTC.

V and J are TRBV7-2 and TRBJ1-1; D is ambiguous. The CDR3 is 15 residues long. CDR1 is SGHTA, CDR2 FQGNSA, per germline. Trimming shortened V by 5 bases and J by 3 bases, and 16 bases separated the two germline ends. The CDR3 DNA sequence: TGTGCCAGCAGCCCTAGAGGCGGCACGGACACTGAAGCTTTCTTT. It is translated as CASSPRGGTDTEAFF.

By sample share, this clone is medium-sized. The CDR3 loop reads CASSLSGQGDGYTF. CDR3 coding DNA: TGTGCCAGCAGCCTAAGCGGACAGGGCGATGGCTACACCTTC. This chain uses TRBV16 with TRBJ1-2; 8 bases agree with TRBD1. CDR1 KGHSY and CDR2 FQNENV come from the germline V gene. The junction had 7 bases not matched to a gene; V was cut back by 4 bases and J by 6 bases. This CDR3 has 14 amino acids.